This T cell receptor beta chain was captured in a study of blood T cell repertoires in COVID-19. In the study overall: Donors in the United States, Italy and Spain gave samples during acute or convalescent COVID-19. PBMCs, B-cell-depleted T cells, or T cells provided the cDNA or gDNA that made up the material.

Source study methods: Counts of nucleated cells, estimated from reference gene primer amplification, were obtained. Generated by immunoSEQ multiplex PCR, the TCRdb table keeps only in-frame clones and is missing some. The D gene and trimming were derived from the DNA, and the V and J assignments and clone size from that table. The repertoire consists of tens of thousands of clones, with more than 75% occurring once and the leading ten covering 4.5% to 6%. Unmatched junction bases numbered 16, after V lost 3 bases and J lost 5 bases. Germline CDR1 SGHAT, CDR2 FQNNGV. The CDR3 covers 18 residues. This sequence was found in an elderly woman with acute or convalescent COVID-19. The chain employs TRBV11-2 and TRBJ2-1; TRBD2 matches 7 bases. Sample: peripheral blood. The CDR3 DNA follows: TGTGCCAGCAGCTTGAGAGTCCCCCGCGGTGGGAGGGACAATGAGCAGTTCTTC. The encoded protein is CASSLRVPRGGRDNEQFF.